This record concerns one TCR beta chain sequence. Its antigen is currently unknown. The authors split each subset's genomic DNA evenly across several immunoSEQ plates. Measured with immunoSEQ multiplex PCR; TCRdb has only the in-frame clones, and not every one. The table includes about 710,000 clones, less than 80% detected once. The CD4+ fraction was divided into a CD45RA+ naive subset and a CD45RA-negative memory subset. The data derive from a study of shared clonotypes between healthy human individuals. Study-level results: Rarefaction exposed incomplete sorted-subset sequencing despite large depth.

The sequence came from a woman in her 30s in good health. Sequencing was performed on memory CD4+ T cells sorted from blood. Subset specified: CD45RA-negative fraction.

The CDR3 loop reads CASRGQLDYGYTF. The CDR3 DNA follows: TGTGCCAGCAGGGGACAACTAGATTATGGCTACACCTTC. The chain employs TRBV6-6 and TRBJ1-2; maybe TRBD1 (6 bases). The V gene's germline CDR1 is MNHNY and CDR2 SVGAGI (reference sequence). This CDR3 spans 13 amino acids. Trimming removed 6 bases from V and 5 bases from J, with 13 bases in between.